This TCR beta chain was captured by sequencing in a study of cytomegalovirus exposure and HLA in healthy donors. Study results and limitations: A later analysis found that most CMV-associated TCR beta chains appeared HLA-restricted. Several top significant clusters appeared, in a later analysis, to be linked to common viral pathogens.

Of note for this clone: The antigen is unknown.

The CDR3 has 13 amino acids. Trimming left V 7 bases short and J 2 bases short, with 12 bases between. Germline V gene lookup returns CDR1 MNHNY and CDR2 SVGAGI (reference sequence). The PCR had 60 Vbeta and 13 Jbeta primers. The table came from immunoSEQ multiplex PCR; TCRdb's copy has only in-frame clones and leaves some out. The repertoire holds around 150,000 clones, with around 72% as singletons. This receptor was obtained from a middle-aged man in good health and CMV-seropositive. The chain couples TRBV6-6 to TRBJ2-7, with TRBD2 as a possible D gene (6 bases). Sequenced: PBMCs. CDR3 sequence: CASTPRGTYEQYF. The CDR3 DNA follows: TGTGCCAGCACCCCCCGGGGGACCTACGAGCAGTACTTC.